The rows below give T cell receptor beta chains drawn from one sample of a study of shared clonotypes between healthy human individuals. The method was immunoSEQ multiplex PCR; TCRdb's version includes in-frame clones alone and lacks a portion of them. This sample has about 1.5 million clones, with 98% found just once. Sequencing input: naive CD4+ T cells sorted from blood. The receptor source for this set is a man younger than 45 in good health. The CDR3 runs from the conserved cysteine through the conserved F or W. Fields, in order: D gene, clone size, J gene, V gene, CDR3 protein, CDR3 DNA. A D gene is named only where the DNA matches it firmly. The size entry is marked missing in some rows and otherwise reads once, few, many or a size class.

D: -
size: -
J: TRBJ2-3
V: TRBV6-6
CDR3: CASGLADTQYF
DNA: TGTGCCAGCGGACTTGCAGATACGCAGTATTTT

D: TRBD1
size: -
J: TRBJ2-5
V: TRBV5-1
CDR3: CASSHQTGALQETQYF
DNA: TGCGCCAGCAGCCACCAGACAGGGGCCTTACAAGAGACCCAGTACTTC

D: -
size: once
J: TRBJ2-7
V: TRBV28
CDR3: CASSSRTRWGEQYF
DNA: TGTGCCAGCAGTTCCCGGACCCGGTGGGGAGAGCAGTACTTC

D: -
size: few
J: TRBJ1-1
V: TRBV2
CDR3: CASRRRQMNTEAFF
DNA: TGTGCCAGCAGACGAAGACAGATGAACACTGAAGCTTTCTTT

D: TRBD2
size: once
J: TRBJ2-3
V: TRBV27
CDR3: CASSPYRDSGRITDTQYF
DNA: TGTGCCAGCAGTCCCTACCGGGATAGCGGGAGGATTACAGATACGCAGTATTTT

D: -
size: -
J: TRBJ2-7
V: TRBV28
CDR3: CASSLPLPNEQYF
DNA: TGTGCCAGCAGTTTACCTCTACCTAACGAGCAGTACTTC

D: TRBD1
size: -
J: TRBJ2-7
V: TRBV13
CDR3: CASSLQGQGFNEQYF
DNA: TGTGCCAGCAGCCTCCAGGGACAGGGGTTCAACGAGCAGTACTTC

D: -
size: -
J: TRBJ2-4
V: TRBV18
CDR3: CASSPTDGNIQYF
DNA: TGTGCCAGCTCACCAACCGACGGGAACATTCAGTACTTC

D: -
size: -
J: TRBJ1-2
V: TRBV5-1
CDR3: CATALDTGNYGYTF
DNA: TGCGCCACTGCCCTAGACACAGGGAACTATGGCTACACCTTC

D: TRBD1
size: -
J: TRBJ2-7
V: TRBV27
CDR3: CASREDREGEQYF
DNA: TGTGCCAGCAGAGAAGACAGGGAAGGCGAGCAGTACTTC

D: TRBD2
size: -
J: TRBJ2-1
V: TRBV4-3
CDR3: CASSQGGGPYNEQFF
DNA: TGCGCCAGCAGCCAAGGGGGGGGTCCTTACAATGAGCAGTTCTTC

D: -
size: once
J: TRBJ2-1
V: TRBV7-2
CDR3: CASSSSGTIYNEQFF
DNA: TGTGCCAGCAGCTCATCCGGGACAATTTACAATGAGCAGTTCTTC

D: -
size: once
J: TRBJ2-7
V: TRBV4-3
CDR3: CASSPQVSSYEQYF
DNA: TGCGCCAGCAGCCCGCAGGTGAGCTCCTACGAGCAGTACTTC

D: -
size: once
J: TRBJ2-6
V: TRBV25-1
CDR3: CASQISGANVLTF
DNA: TGTGCCAGTCAGATCTCTGGGGCCAACGTCCTGACTTTC

D: TRBD2
size: -
J: TRBJ2-4
V: TRBV9
CDR3: CASSVGSSGNKNIQYF
DNA: TGTGCCAGCAGCGTAGGATCTAGCGGGAACAAAAACATTCAGTACTTC

D: -
size: -
J: TRBJ1-1
V: TRBV18
CDR3: CASSPNANTEAFF
DNA: TGTGCCAGCTCACCCAATGCTAACACTGAAGCTTTCTTT

D: TRBD1
size: -
J: TRBJ2-7
V: TRBV19
CDR3: CASRPGQGAYEQYF
DNA: TGTGCCAGTAGACCGGGACAGGGGGCATACGAGCAGTACTTC

D: TRBD1
size: -
J: TRBJ2-7
V: TRBV7-8
CDR3: CASSLGGRDRTYEQYF
DNA: TGTGCCAGCAGCTTAGGGGGACGGGACAGAACCTACGAGCAGTACTTC